Listed below are T cell receptor beta chains from one sample, sequenced in a study of CD8+ T cells in alopecia areata. TCRdb keeps only in-frame clones here, not all; method: immunoSEQ multiplex PCR. The table has about 180,000 clones, roughly 66% seen once. The specimen comprised CD8+ T cells sorted from blood, sampled at week 0. The source is a human donor with alopecia areata. Each CDR3 is given with its conserved first and last residue.

>TRBV6-6
CASSYTGPEGNSPLHF
>TRBV19
CASSIGVDGYTF
>TRBV27
CASSFYRGRANTGELFF
>TRBV25-1
CASSEVGAGGELFF
>TRBV7-9
CASSLKGVAFF
>TRBV27
CASSLVQGLNQPQHF
>TRBV6-4
CASSDSNSGAQYF
>TRBV13
CASSAIGTNEKLFF
>TRBV5-1
CASSSSAGGAKNIQYF
>TRBV7-9
CASSLAQASYEQYF
>TRBV29-1
CSVEEGRSSYEQYF
>TRBV30
CAWSTPQAQYF
>TRBV12-5
CASGLVPGLQPQHF
>TRBV9
CASSEEGMNTEAFF
>TRBV6-4
CASSLGGSEQFF
>TRBV9
CASSVEGGYNEQFF
>TRBV5-1
CASSSRDQRANEQFF
>TRBV9
CASSVVADNEKLFF